The rows below give T cell receptor beta chains drawn from one sample of a study of T cells in Graves' hyperthyroidism and ophthalmopathy. MiXCR was run by TCRdb on the multiplex PCR reads, yielding one entry per CDR3 protein. This table has over 700,000 distinct CDR3 sequences, 30% to 40% appearing once. Sequenced material: blood. The receptor set was obtained from a woman aged 40 to 50 with Graves' hyperthyroidism. CDR3s include the opening cysteine and the closing phenylalanine or tryptophan. D genes are given only for firm matches. Clone size, where shown, is once, few, many, or a class for clones that have expanded.

length: 14; V: TRBV7-7; J: TRBJ2-3; size: NA; D: NA; CDR3: CASSSALGAYTQYF; DNA: TGTGCTAGCAGCTCCGCACTGGGGGCGTATACGCAGTATTTT
length: 17; V: TRBV12-3/TRBV12-4; J: TRBJ2-6; size: NA; D: TRBD1; CDR3: CASSSRDRDSGANVLTF; DNA: TGTGCCAGCAGTTCTCGGGACAGGGACTCTGGGGCCAACGTCCTGACTTTC
length: 13; V: TRBV27; J: TRBJ2-7; size: few; D: NA; CDR3: CATGGRGNYEQYF; DNA: TGTGCCACCGGGGGTCGGGGAAACTACGAGCAGTACTTC
length: 13; V: TRBV7-2; J: TRBJ2-5; size: many; D: NA; CDR3: CASSLRMGETQYF; DNA: TGTGCCAGCAGCTTAAGGATGGGAGAGACCCAGTACTTC
length: 13; V: TRBV5-1; J: TRBJ2-2; size: NA; D: NA; CDR3: CTSSLGGCWGLFF; DNA: TGCACCAGCAGCTTGGGGGGCTGCTGGGGGCTGTTTTTT
length: 9; V: TRBV2; J: TRBJ2-5; size: many; D: NA; CDR3: CASGETQYF; DNA: TGTGCCAGCGGAGAGACCCAGTACTTC
length: 15; V: TRBV7-2; J: TRBJ1-6; size: many; D: TRBD1; CDR3: CASSMRQGGDSPLHF; DNA: TGTGCCAGCAGCATGAGACAGGGAGGGGATTCACCCCTCCACTTT
length: 15; V: TRBV6-1; J: TRBJ2-7; size: once; D: NA; CDR3: CASERQDGGLGEQYF; DNA: TGTGCCAGCGAGAGACAGGACGGGGGGCTAGGTGAGCAGTACTTC
length: 12; V: TRBV6-1; J: TRBJ2-6; size: NA; D: NA; CDR3: CATVAGANVLTF; DNA: TGTGCCACGGTAGCAGGGGCCAACGTCCTGACTTTC
length: 14; V: TRBV6-5; J: TRBJ2-5; size: few; D: NA; CDR3: CASSYGAVKETQYF; DNA: TGTGCCAGCAGTTACGGGGCAGTCAAAGAGACCCAGTACTTC
length: 13; V: TRBV10-3; J: TRBJ1-1; size: NA; D: TRBD1; CDR3: CAIGTGRNTEAFF; DNA: TGTGCCATCGGGACAGGGAGGAACACTGAAGCTTTCTTT
length: 11; V: TRBV29-1; J: TRBJ1-4; size: many; D: NA; CDR3: CSVEGEGGLFF; DNA: TGCAGCGTTGAGGGGGAGGGGGGGCTGTTTTTT
length: 15; V: TRBV2; J: TRBJ2-5; size: NA; D: TRBD2; CDR3: CAISVGLAGGETQYF; DNA: TGTGCCATCAGTGTTGGTCTAGCGGGCGGAGAGACCCAGTACTTC
length: 13; V: TRBV29-1; J: TRBJ1-1; size: many; D: NA; CDR3: CSCGPSGNTEAFF; DNA: TGCAGCTGCGGCCCCTCTGGGAACACTGAAGCTTTCTTT
length: 15; V: TRBV29-1; J: TRBJ2-5; size: NA; D: TRBD1; CDR3: CSGRTGGTAGETQYF; DNA: TGCAGCGGTAGGACAGGGGGCACTGCGGGAGAGACCCAGTACTTC
length: 14; V: TRBV7-9; J: TRBJ2-7; size: NA; D: TRBD2; CDR3: CASSQGLAGSEQYF; DNA: TGTGCCAGCAGCCAAGGACTAGCGGGGAGCGAGCAGTACTTC
length: 12; V: TRBV29-1; J: TRBJ1-1; size: many; D: NA; CDR3: CSVEDQRVEAFF; DNA: TGCAGCGTTGAAGATCAGAGGGTAGAAGCTTTCTTT
length: 16; V: TRBV10-3; J: TRBJ2-3; size: NA; D: TRBD2; CDR3: CASSLRLAGVTDTQYF; DNA: TGTGCCAGCAGCCTGAGACTAGCGGGAGTCACAGATACGCAGTATTTT
length: 12; V: TRBV20-1; J: TRBJ2-5; size: few; D: NA; CDR3: CSARGNKETQYF; DNA: TGCAGTGCTAGGGGGAACAAAGAGACCCAGTACTTC
length: 14; V: TRBV29-1; J: TRBJ2-1; size: NA; D: NA; CDR3: CSVVGSRTYNEQFF; DNA: TGCAGCGTTGTAGGCAGCAGAACGTACAATGAGCAGTTCTTC
length: 13; V: TRBV12-3/TRBV12-4; J: TRBJ2-5; size: NA; D: NA; CDR3: CASRRNLEETQYF; DNA: TGTGCCAGCAGGAGGAATTTGGAAGAGACCCAGTACTTC
length: 18; V: TRBV5-4; J: TRBJ2-2; size: few; D: TRBD2; CDR3: CASSFGLAGGPNTGELFF; DNA: TGTGCCAGCAGCTTCGGACTAGCGGGAGGGCCGAACACCGGGGAGCTGTTTTTT
length: 13; V: TRBV15; J: TRBJ1-1; size: many; D: NA; CDR3: CATSPDRQEEAFF; DNA: TGTGCCACCAGCCCCGACAGGCAAGAAGAAGCTTTCTTT
length: 15; V: TRBV25-1; J: TRBJ1-4; size: NA; D: NA; CDR3: CASVILGTTNEKLFF; DNA: TGTGCCAGCGTGATCCTCGGTACAACTAATGAAAAACTGTTTTTT
length: 19; V: TRBV7-8; J: TRBJ2-6; size: NA; D: TRBD2; CDR3: CASSQRGGAVGSGANVLTF; DNA: TGTGCCAGCAGCCAACGCGGGGGGGCCGTGGGATCTGGGGCCAACGTCCTGACTTTC
length: 14; V: TRBV6-2/TRBV6-3; J: TRBJ2-7; size: many; D: TRBD2; CDR3: CASSRGLAGDEQYF; DNA: TGTGCCAGCAGCCGGGGACTAGCGGGAGACGAGCAGTACTTC
length: 14; V: TRBV12-3/TRBV12-4; J: TRBJ2-7; size: few; D: NA; CDR3: CASSSETDSYEQYF; DNA: TGTGCCAGCAGCTCGGAGACAGATTCCTACGAGCAGTACTTC
length: 15; V: TRBV6-2/TRBV6-3; J: TRBJ1-1; size: few; D: NA; CDR3: CASSYLQGIGSEAFF; DNA: TGTGCCAGCAGTTACTTGCAGGGGATTGGCTCTGAAGCTTTCTTT
length: 17; V: TRBV7-9; J: TRBJ1-3; size: few; D: NA; CDR3: CASSLEATGLSGNTIYF; DNA: TGTGCCAGCAGCTTGGAGGCGACAGGACTCTCTGGAAACACCATATATTTT
length: 17; V: TRBV7-9; J: TRBJ1-6; size: NA; D: TRBD1; CDR3: CASSLSTGTGSNSPLHF; DNA: TGTGCCAGCAGTTTATCAACCGGGACAGGGAGCAATTCACCCCTCCACTTT
length: 20; V: TRBV9; J: TRBJ2-7; size: NA; D: TRBD2; CDR3: CASWSGKGLAGGRTVYEQYF; DNA: TGTGCCAGCTGGTCGGGAAAGGGACTAGCGGGGGGGCGAACTGTGTACGAGCAGTACTTC
length: 14; V: TRBV10-3; J: TRBJ2-5; size: many; D: TRBD2; CDR3: CAISRDYSQETQYF; DNA: TGTGCCATCAGTCGGGACTATTCACAAGAGACCCAGTACTTC
length: 13; V: TRBV10-3; J: TRBJ1-1; size: few; D: NA; CDR3: CAVGIREDTEAFF; DNA: TGTGCCGTCGGGATACGGGAGGACACTGAAGCTTTCTTT
length: 14; V: TRBV7-2; J: TRBJ2-7; size: few; D: TRBD2; CDR3: CASTPSGRAYEQYF; DNA: TGTGCCAGCACCCCCAGCGGGAGGGCCTACGAGCAGTACTTC
length: 16; V: TRBV10-3; J: TRBJ1-4; size: NA; D: NA; CDR3: CAISGGARLIREKLFF; DNA: TGTGCCATCAGCGGGGGGGCCAGGTTAATAAGGGAAAAACTGTTTTTT
length: 12; V: TRBV20-1; J: TRBJ2-5; size: NA; D: NA; CDR3: CSASISTDTQYF; DNA: TGCAGTGCTAGTATTAGTACAGATACGCAGTACTTC
length: 12; V: TRBV20-1; J: TRBJ1-5; size: many; D: NA; CDR3: CSVRTSNQPQHF; DNA: TGCAGTGTTAGGACAAGTAATCAGCCCCAGCATTTT
length: 16; V: TRBV9; J: TRBJ1-5; size: few; D: NA; CDR3: CASSPESPDRHQPQHF; DNA: TGTGCCAGCAGCCCCGAGTCGCCGGACAGACATCAGCCCCAGCATTTT
length: 14; V: TRBV28; J: TRBJ2-7; size: NA; D: NA; CDR3: CASSPPAIPYEQYF; DNA: TGTGCCAGCAGCCCCCCGGCGATTCCCTACGAGCAGTACTTC
length: 14; V: TRBV20-1; J: TRBJ1-4; size: many; D: NA; CDR3: CSAGTTGFREKLFF; DNA: TGCAGTGCTGGGACTACAGGGTTTCGCGAAAAACTGTTTTTT
length: 13; V: TRBV6-1; J: TRBJ1-5; size: NA; D: NA; CDR3: CATVRDTNRPQHF; DNA: TGTGCCACCGTCCGGGACACCAATCGGCCCCAGCATTTT
length: 17; V: TRBV4-3; J: TRBJ1-2; size: few; D: NA; CDR3: CASSQELVGRDSYGYTF; DNA: TGCGCCAGCAGCCAAGAATTAGTAGGCCGGGACTCGTATGGCTACACCTTC
length: 11; V: TRBV20-1; J: TRBJ2-5; size: NA; D: NA; CDR3: CSARPSGTQYF; DNA: TGCAGTGCTAGACCGAGCGGGACCCAGTACTTC
length: 18; V: TRBV7-9; J: TRBJ2-1; size: NA; D: NA; CDR3: CASIDLGREPRASGEQFF; DNA: TGTGCCAGCATCGATCTAGGGCGGGAACCACGGGCGAGTGGTGAGCAGTTCTTC
length: 14; V: TRBV12-3/TRBV12-4; J: TRBJ1-5; size: NA; D: TRBD1; CDR3: CASRLGQGSETQHF; DNA: TGTGCCAGCAGGCTCGGACAGGGCTCCGAGACCCAGCATTTT